These 7 T cell receptor beta chains came from one sample sequenced in a study of T cells in Graves' hyperthyroidism and ophthalmopathy. Template material for amplifying TCR beta CDR3 regions consisted of RNA transcripts. The HTBI primer set drove a first-round RT-PCR of the TCR CDR3. TCRdb re-derived calls from the multiplex PCR reads in MiXCR, one entry per CDR3 protein. The sample has about 600,000 distinct CDR3 sequences, 13% to 15% seen once. What was sequenced was blood. The source is a woman under 30 with Graves' ophthalmopathy.

This clonotype was recorded at least ten times. The V and J genes are TRBV27 and TRBJ2-3; D is unresolved. The CDR3 has 15 residues. The germline gives CDR1 MNHEY, CDR2 SMNVEV (reference sequence). V was clipped by 2 bases and J by 4 bases, with 13 bases between them. The CDR3 region is CASSLGTVLSDTQYF. For the CDR3, the DNA is TGTGCCAGCAGTTTAGGAACTGTGCTGTCAGATACGCAGTATTTT.

There are many counts of this clonotype. V gene TRBV12-3 or TRBV12-4 combines with J gene TRBJ2-1; 10 bases are shared with TRBD2. The CDR3 loop spans 14 amino acids. V lost 7 bases and J lost 4; bases outside the gene matches: 4. The CDR3 protein is CASTSGLAYNEQFF. CDR3 DNA sequence: TGTGCCAGCACCTCGGGACTAGCGTACAATGAGCAGTTCTTC.

This clonotype was counted ten times or more. The chain couples TRBV5-1 to TRBJ2-7; D not certain. CDR1 and CDR2 (germline): SGHRS, YFSETQ. V gave up 0 bases and J gave up 0 bases, with 10 bases separating them. The CDR3 is 15 residues long. The CDR3 DNA reads TGCGCCAGCAGCTTGGGTCAACTGAGCTCCTACGAGCAGTACTTC. This gives the protein CASSLGQLSSYEQYF.

This clonotype came up many times. The rearrangement links TRBV7-2 to TRBJ1-3, with 7 bases identical to TRBD1. CDR3 size: 14 residues. The germline V gene encodes CDR1 SGHTA and CDR2 FQGNSA. Trimming took 7 bases from V and 5 from J; bases not matched to a gene: 8. The CDR3 coding sequence is TGTGCCAGCAATGGACAGGAGGGTAGAAACACCATATATTTT. Translating gives CASNGQEGRNTIYF. The variable domain in full, completed from reference TRBV7-2 and TRBJ1-3, reads GAGVSQSPSNKVTEKGKDVELRCDPISGHTALYWYRQSLGQGLEFLIYFQGNSAPDKSGLPSDRFSAERTGGSVSTLTIQRTQQEDSAVYLCASNGQEGRNTIYFGEGSWLTVV.

At least ten counts were recorded for this clonotype. This sequence joins TRBV4-2 and TRBJ2-2, with 8 nucleotides matching TRBD2. J was trimmed by 6 bases and V by 0 bases; bases with no gene match: 12. This CDR3 is built from 18 residues. CDR1 LGHNA and CDR2 YNFKEQ come from the germline V gene. This CDR3 reads CASSQEGPGLGMSGELFF. CDR3 sequence (DNA): TGTGCCAGCAGCCAAGAGGGCCCGGGACTAGGAATGTCCGGGGAGCTGTTTTTT.

At least ten counts were recorded for this clonotype. V and J are TRBV12-3 or TRBV12-4 and TRBJ1-5; 9 bases agree with TRBD1. V lost 6 bases to trimming and J lost 5 bases; unmatched junction nucleotides: 11. There are 16 residues in the CDR3. The CDR3 region has the DNA TGTGCCAGCAGCCGCGGACAGGGGCTCATCTATCAGCCCCAGCATTTT. Translated: CASSRGQGLIYQPQHF.

This clonotype was recorded a few times. The chain links TRBV18 to TRBJ1-1; perhaps TRBD1 as D (5 bases). The CDR3 runs 15 residues. V gave up 3 bases and J gave up 7 bases, with 18 bases separating them. The V gene's germline CDR1 is KGHSH and CDR2 LQKENI. The CDR3 loop is CASSPKGTARFEAFF. Written as DNA, the CDR3 is TGTGCCAGCTCACCTAAAGGGACGGCGAGATTTGAAGCTTTCTTT.